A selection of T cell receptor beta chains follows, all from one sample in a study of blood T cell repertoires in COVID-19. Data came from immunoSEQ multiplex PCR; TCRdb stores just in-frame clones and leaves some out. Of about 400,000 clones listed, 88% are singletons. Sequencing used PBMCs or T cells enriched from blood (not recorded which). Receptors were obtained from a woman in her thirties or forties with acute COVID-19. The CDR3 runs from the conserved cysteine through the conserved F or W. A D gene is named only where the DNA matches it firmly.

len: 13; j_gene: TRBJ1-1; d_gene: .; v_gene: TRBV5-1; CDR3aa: CASNFRGDTEAFF
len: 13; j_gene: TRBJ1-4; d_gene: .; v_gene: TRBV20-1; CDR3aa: CSASQNRGEKLFF
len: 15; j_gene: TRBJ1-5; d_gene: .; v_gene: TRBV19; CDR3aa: CASSIDGGAGQPQHF
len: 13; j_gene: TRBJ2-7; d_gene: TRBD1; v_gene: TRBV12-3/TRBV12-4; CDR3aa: CASRLGTGAEQYF
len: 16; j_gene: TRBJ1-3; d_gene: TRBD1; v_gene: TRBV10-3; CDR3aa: CAISERHQGAGNTIYF
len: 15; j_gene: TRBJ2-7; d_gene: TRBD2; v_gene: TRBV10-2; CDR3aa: CASSETPSGSYEQYF
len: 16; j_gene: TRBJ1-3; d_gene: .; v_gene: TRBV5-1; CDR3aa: CASSLAPRGSGNTIYF
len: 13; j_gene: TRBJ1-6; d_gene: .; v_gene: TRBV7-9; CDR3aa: CASSYRNSSPLHF
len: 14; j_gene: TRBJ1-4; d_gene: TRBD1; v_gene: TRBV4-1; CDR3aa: CASKRQGLYEKLFF
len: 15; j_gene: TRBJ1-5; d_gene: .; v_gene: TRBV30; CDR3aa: CAWSVGVLSNQPQHF
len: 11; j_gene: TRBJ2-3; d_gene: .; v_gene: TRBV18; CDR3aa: CASSLEDTQYF
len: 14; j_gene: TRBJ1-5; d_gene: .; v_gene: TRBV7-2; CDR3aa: CASSYSQTNQPQHF
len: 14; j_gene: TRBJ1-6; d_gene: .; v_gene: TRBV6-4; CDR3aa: CASSVGGSGSPLHF
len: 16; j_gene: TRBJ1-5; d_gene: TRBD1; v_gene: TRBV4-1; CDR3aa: CASSALGQGRDQPQHF
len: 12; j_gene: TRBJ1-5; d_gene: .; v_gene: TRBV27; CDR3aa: CASKRLGQPQHF
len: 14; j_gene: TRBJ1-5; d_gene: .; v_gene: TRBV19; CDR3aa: CASSNRQVGRPQHF
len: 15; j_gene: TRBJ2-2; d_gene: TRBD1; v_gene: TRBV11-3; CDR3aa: CASSQGQGFTGELFF
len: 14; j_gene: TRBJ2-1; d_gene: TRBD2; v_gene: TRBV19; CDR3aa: CASKVLAGNNEQFF
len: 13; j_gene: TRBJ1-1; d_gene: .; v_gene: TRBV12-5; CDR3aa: CASGFWGNTEAFF
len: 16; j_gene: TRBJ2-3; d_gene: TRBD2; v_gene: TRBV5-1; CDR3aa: CASSLELAGGTDTQYF
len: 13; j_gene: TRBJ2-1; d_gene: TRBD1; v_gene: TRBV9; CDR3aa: CASSVQGANEQFF
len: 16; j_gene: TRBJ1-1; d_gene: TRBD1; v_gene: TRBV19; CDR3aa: CASSMGQGAGLLAAFF
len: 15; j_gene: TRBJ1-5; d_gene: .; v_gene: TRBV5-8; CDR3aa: CASIKIGQPNQPQHF
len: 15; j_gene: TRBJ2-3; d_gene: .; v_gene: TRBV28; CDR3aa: CASSLSGGFADTQYF
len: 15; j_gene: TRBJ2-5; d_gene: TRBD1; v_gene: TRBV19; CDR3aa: CASSTRQGARETQYF
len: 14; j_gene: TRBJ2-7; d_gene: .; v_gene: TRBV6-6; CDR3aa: CASTRKTQTYEQYF
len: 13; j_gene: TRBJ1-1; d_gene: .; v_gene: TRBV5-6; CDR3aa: CASSLPGDTEAFF
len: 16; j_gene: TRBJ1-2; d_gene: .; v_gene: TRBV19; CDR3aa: CASTKIRAEANYGYTF
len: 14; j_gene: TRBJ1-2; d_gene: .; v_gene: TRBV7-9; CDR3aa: CASSLEGRGRRYTF
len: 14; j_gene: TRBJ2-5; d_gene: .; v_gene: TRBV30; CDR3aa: CAWRRSGHSETQYF
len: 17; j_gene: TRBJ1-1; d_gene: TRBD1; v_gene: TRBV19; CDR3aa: CASSITKSGTGGPEAFF
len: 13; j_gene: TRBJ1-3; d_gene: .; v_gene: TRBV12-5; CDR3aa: CASGQQTGNTIYF
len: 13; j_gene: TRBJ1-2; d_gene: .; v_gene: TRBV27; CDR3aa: CASSLRGNYGYTF
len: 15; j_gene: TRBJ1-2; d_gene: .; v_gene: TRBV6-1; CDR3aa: CASSEAGATNYGYTF
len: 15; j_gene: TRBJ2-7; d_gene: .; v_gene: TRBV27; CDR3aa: CASSSRFGQNYEQYF
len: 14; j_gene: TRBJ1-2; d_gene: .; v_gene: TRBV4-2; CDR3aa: CASRLQGSDYGYTF
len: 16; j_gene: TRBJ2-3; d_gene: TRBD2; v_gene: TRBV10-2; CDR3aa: CASRGGLAGGGDTQYF
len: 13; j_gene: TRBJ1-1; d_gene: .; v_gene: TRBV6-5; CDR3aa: CASADKMNTEAFF
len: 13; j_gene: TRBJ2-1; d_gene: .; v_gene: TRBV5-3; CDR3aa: CARSLEGRWGQFF
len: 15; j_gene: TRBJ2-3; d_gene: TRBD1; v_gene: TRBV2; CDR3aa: CASSDGQGETDTQYF
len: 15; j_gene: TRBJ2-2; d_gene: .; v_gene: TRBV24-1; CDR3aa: CATSTTYRDTGELFF
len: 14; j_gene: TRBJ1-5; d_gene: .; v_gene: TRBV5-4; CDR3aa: CASSLAGSNQPQHF
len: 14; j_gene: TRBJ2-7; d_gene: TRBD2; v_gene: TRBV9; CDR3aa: CASSPSGGFYEQYF
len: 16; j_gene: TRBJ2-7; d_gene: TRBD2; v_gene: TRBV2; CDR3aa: CASSEALGGGPYEQYF
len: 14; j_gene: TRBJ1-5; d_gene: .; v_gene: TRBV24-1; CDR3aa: CATSDSRGYQPQHF
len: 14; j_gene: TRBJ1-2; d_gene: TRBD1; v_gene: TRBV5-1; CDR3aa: CASSLVQGSEGYTF
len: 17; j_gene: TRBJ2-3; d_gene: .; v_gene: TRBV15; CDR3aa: CATSRDRGATSTDTQYF
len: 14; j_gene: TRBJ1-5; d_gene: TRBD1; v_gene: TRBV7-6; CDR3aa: CASSKGQDNQPQHF
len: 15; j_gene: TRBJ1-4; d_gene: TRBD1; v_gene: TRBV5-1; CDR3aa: CASGLTGQPNEKLFF
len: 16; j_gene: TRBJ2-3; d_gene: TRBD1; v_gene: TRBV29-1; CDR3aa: CSVEDAQTGGADTQYF
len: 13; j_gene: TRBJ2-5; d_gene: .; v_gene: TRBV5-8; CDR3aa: CASSLALQETQYF
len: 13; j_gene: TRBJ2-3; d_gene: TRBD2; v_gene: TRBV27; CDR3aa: CASSLSTRGNQYF
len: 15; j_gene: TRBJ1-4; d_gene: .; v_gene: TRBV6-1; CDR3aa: CASSEMSATNEKLFF
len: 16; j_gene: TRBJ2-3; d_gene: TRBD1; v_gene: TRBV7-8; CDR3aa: CASSLETGGGTDTQYF
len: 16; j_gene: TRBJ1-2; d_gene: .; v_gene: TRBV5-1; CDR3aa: CASSVGSRAASYGYTF
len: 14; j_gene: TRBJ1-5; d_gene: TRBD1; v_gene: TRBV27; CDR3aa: CASRVGQGAQPQHF
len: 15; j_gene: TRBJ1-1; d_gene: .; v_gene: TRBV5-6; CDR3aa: CASSSLGVGETEAFF
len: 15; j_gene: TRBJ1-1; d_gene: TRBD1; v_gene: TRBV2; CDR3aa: CASSVTGTAGGEAFF